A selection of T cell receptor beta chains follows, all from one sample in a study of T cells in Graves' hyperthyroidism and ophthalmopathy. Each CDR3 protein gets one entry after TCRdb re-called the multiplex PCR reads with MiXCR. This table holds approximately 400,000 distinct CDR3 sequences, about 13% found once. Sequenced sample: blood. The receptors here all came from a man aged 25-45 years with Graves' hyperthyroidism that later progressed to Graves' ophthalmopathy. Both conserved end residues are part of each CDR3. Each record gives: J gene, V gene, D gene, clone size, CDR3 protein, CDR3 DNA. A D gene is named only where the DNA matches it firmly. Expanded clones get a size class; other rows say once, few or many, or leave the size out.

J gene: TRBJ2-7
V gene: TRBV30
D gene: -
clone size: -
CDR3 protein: CAWSVGGAYEQYF
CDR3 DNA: TGTGCCTGGAGTGTAGGGGGTGCCTACGAGCAGTACTTC

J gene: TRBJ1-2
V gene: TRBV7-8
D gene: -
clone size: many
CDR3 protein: CASSLAGTSNYGYTF
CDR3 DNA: TGTGCCAGCAGCTTAGCGGGAACAAGTAACTATGGCTACACCTTC

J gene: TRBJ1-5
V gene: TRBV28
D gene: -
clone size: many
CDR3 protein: CASSLEQGGNQPQHF
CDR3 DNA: TGTGCCAGCAGTTTAGAACAAGGGGGCAATCAGCCCCAGCATTTT

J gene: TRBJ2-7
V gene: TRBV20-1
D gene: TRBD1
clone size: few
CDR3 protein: CSARDFEGASYEQYF
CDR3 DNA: TGCAGTGCTAGAGATTTTGAGGGGGCCTCCTACGAGCAGTACTTC

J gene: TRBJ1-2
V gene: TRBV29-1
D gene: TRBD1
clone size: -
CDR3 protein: CSVASGQVDTF
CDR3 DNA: TGCAGCGTCGCCAGTGGACAGGTGGACACCTTC

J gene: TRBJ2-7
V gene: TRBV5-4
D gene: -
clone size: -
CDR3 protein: CASSLWGGLYRYEQYF
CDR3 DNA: TGTGCCAGCAGCTTGTGGGGCGGTCTGTATCGCTACGAGCAGTACTTC

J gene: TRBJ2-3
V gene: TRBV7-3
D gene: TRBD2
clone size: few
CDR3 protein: CANSLGLADTDTQYF
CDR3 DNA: TGTGCCAACAGCTTGGGACTAGCGGACACAGATACGCAGTATTTT

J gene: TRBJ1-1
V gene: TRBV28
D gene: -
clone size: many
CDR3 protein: CASSYGRAGNTEAFF
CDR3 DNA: TGTGCCAGCAGTTACGGCAGGGCTGGGAACACTGAAGCTTTCTTT

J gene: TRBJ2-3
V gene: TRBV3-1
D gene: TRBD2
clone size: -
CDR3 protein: CASSQSSGGPDTQYF
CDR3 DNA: TGTGCCAGCAGCCAATCTAGCGGGGGGCCTGATACGCAGTATTTT

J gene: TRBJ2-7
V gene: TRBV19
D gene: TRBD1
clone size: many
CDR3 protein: CASSPWTGSLGEQYF
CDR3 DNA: TGTGCCAGTAGTCCATGGACAGGGAGCCTTGGCGAGCAGTACTTC

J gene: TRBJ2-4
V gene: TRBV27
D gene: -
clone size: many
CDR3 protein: CASSLLGSGIQYF
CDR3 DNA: TGTGCCAGCAGTTTACTGGGTTCTGGCATTCAGTACTTC

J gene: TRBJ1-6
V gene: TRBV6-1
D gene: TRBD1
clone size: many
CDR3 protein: CASSPKDRATHNSPLHF
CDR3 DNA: TGTGCCAGCAGCCCCAAGGACAGGGCTACTCATAATTCACCCCTCCACTTT

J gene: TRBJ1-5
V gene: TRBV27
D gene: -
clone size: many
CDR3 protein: CASTPSGNQPQHF
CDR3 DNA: TGTGCCAGCACGCCAAGTGGCAATCAGCCCCAGCATTTT

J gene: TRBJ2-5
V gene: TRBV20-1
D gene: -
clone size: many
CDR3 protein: CSARDLYRLKQETQYF
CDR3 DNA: TGCAGTGCTAGAGATCTCTACAGACTTAAACAAGAGACCCAGTACTTC

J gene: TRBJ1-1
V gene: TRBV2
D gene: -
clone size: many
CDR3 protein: CASSDPGIANTEAFF
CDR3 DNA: TGTGCCAGCAGCGACCCGGGCATCGCGAACACTGAAGCTTTCTTT

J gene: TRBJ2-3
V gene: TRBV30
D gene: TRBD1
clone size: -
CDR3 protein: CAWIEGGAADTQYF
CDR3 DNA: TGTGCCTGGATCGAAGGGGGCGCGGCAGATACGCAGTATTTT

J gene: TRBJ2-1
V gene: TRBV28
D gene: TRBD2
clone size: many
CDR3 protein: CASNLAGGYSYNEQFF
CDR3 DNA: TGTGCCAGCAACTTAGCGGGGGGGTACTCCTACAATGAGCAGTTCTTC

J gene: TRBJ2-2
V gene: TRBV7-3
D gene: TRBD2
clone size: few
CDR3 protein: CASSPRLAGGPTGELFF
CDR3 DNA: TGTGCCAGCAGCCCGCGACTAGCGGGGGGGCCCACCGGGGAGCTGTTTTTT

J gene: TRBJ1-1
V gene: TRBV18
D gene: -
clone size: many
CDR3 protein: CASSPNGGGMNTEAFF
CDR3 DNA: TGTGCCAGCTCACCAAACGGGGGGGGAATGAACACTGAAGCTTTCTTT

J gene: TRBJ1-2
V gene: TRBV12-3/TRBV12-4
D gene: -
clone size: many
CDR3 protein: CASSLEGRPYGYTF
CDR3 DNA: TGTGCCAGCAGTTTAGAGGGGCGTCCCTATGGCTACACCTTC

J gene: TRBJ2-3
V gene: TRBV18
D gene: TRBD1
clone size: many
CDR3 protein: CASSLQGVPEDTQYF
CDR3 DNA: TGTGCCAGCTCACTACAGGGGGTGCCTGAGGATACGCAGTATTTT

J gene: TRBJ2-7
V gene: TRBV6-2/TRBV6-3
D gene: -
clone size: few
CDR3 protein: CASSTSRRGLGDEQYF
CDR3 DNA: TGTGCCAGCAGTACCTCTAGACGGGGACTGGGGGACGAGCAGTACTTC

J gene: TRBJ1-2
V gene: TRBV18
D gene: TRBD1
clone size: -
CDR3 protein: CASSEQGHYGYTF
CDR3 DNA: TGTGCCAGCTCAGAACAGGGGCACTATGGCTACACCTTC

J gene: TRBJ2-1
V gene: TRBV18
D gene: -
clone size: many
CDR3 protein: CASSPPYSVQVNEQFF
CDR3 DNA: TGTGCCAGCTCACCACCGTACAGTGTACAGGTAAATGAGCAGTTCTTC

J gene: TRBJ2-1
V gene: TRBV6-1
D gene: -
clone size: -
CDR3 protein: CASRVAGYNEQFF
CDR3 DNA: TGTGCCAGCCGCGTGGCAGGGTACAATGAGCAGTTCTTC

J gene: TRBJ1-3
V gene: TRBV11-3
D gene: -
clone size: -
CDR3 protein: CASTGRHSGNTIYF
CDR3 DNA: TGTGCCAGTACAGGGAGACACTCTGGAAACACCATATATTTT

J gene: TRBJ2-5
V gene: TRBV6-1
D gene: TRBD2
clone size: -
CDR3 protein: CASREGGPGETQYF
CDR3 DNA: TGTGCCAGCCGGGAGGGGGGCCCGGGAGAGACCCAGTACTTC

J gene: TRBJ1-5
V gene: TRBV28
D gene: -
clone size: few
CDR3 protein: CASSLGGGRGPQHF
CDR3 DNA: TGTGCCAGCAGTCTCGGCGGGGGGCGAGGGCCCCAGCATTTT

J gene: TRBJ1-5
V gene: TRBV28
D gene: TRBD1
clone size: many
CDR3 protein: CASSLFTGVSQPQHF
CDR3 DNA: TGTGCCAGCAGTTTATTTACAGGGGTCAGTCAGCCCCAGCATTTT

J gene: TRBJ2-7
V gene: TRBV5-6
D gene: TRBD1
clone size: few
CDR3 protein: CASSPRRDREYEQYF
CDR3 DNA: TGTGCCAGCAGCCCCCGGAGGGACAGGGAGTACGAGCAGTACTTC

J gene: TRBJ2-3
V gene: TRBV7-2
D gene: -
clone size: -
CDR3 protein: CASSPPGASTDTQYF
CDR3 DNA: TGTGCCAGCAGCCCCCCGGGGGCTAGCACAGATACGCAGTATTTT

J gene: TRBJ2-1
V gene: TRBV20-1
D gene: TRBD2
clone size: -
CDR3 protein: CSARDLLAGAYNEQFF
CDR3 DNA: TGCAGTGCTAGAGATCTGCTAGCGGGGGCCTACAATGAGCAGTTCTTC

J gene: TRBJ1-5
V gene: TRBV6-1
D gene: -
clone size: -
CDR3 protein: CASSPRIENNQPQHF
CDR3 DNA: TGTGCCAGCTCCCCTAGGATTGAGAACAATCAGCCCCAGCATTTT

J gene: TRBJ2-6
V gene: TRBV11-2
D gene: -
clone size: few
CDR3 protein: CASSSLSGANVLTF
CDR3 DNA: TGTGCCAGCAGCTCGTTGTCTGGGGCCAACGTCCTGACTTTC

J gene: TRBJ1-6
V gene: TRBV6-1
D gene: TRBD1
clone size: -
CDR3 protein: CASRPGTGANSPLHF
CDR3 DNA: TGTGCCAGCAGACCCGGGACAGGGGCGAATTCACCCCTCCACTTT